This TCR beta chain came from a study of blood T cell repertoires in COVID-19. Study information: In each case, the material was cDNA or gDNA derived from T cells, B-cell-depleted T cells, or PBMCs.

The table came from immunoSEQ multiplex PCR; TCRdb's copy has only in-frame clones and leaves some out. Of roughly 150,000 clones in the sample, 82% were seen once. This CDR3 comprises 13 residues. The germline V gene encodes CDR1 DFQATT and CDR2 SNEGSKA (reference sequence). V was cut by 3 bases and J by 8 bases, with 15 bases left in between. Material: PBMCs or T cells enriched from blood (not recorded which). The TCR comes from a man in his sixties who had recovered from COVID-19. The rearrangement uses TRBV20-1 and TRBJ2-3, with D possibly being TRBD2 (6 bases). The CDR3 nucleotides read TGCAGTGCTAGTGCAGCGGGCGGGCGTACGCAGTATTTT. Protein sequence: CSASAAGGRTQYF.